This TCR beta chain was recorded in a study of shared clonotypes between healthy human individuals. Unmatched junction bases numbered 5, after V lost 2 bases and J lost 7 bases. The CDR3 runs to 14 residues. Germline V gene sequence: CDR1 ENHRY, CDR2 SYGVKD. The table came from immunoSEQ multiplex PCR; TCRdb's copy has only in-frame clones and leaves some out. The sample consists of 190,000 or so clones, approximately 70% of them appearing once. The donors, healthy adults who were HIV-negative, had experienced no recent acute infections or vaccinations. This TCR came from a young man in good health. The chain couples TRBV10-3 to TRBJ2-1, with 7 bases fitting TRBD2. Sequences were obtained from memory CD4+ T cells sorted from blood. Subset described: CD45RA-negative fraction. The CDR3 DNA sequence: TGTGCCATCAGTGAGGAAGCGGGGCGGAATGAGCAGTTCTTC. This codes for CAISEEAGRNEQFF.